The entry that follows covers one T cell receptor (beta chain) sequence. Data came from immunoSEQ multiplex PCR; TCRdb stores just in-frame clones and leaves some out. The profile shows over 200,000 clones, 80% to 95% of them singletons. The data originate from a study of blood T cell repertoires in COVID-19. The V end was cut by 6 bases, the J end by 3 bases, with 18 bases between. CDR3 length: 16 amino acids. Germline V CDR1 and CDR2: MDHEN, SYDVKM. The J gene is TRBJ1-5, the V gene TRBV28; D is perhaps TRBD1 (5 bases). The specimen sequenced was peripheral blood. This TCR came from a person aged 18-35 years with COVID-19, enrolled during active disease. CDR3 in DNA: TGTGCCAGCAGGTCCTCACGGGGGGGTATCAATCAGCCCCAGCATTTT. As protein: CASRSSRGGINQPQHF.